This T cell receptor beta chain was captured by sequencing in a study of response to subunit inactivated influenza vaccine. In its sample, this clonotype was seen a few times. Its matching antigen is unknown. The V end lost 4 bases, the J end lost 3 bases, and 10 bases lay between the germline ends. The germline V gene has CDR1 SGHAT and CDR2 FQDESV (reference sequence). The CDR3 covers 13 residues. Study-level results: Authors suggested each seasonal flu vaccination may recruit only limited numbers of new T cells.

One entry per CDR3 protein, called by TCRdb with MiXCR from the RT-PCR reads. Among roughly 160,000 distinct CDR3 sequences, about 10% were seen once, and the ten largest hold about a third. The sample in question was CD8+ T cells sorted from PBMCs, obtained approximately 25 months after vaccination. This clonotype originated in a man between 50 and 69 years old who received an inactivated influenza vaccine. V usage is TRBV11-1 and J usage is TRBJ2-7; tentatively, D is TRBD2 (5 bases). CDR3 amino acids: CASSSRVLYEQYF. The CDR3 region has the DNA TGTGCCAGCAGCTCGCGGGTTCTCTACGAGCAGTACTTC.